The text below deals with one T cell receptor beta chain. Its antigen is unidentified. V was clipped by 5 bases and J by 5 bases, with 22 bases between them. The CDR3 sequence is 18 residues long. Germline CDR1 is WNHNN and CDR2 is SYGVQD (reference sequence). These data are taken from a study of shared clonotypes between healthy human individuals. Broader study findings: Shared clonotypes across all four donors exceeded non-shared ones in generation probability.

The method was immunoSEQ multiplex PCR; TCRdb's version includes in-frame clones alone and lacks a portion of them. The sample includes approximately 98,000 clones, more than 65% of them seen just once. Sequencing was performed on memory CD8+ T cells sorted from blood. As for subset: CD45RO+ cells pooled with CCR7-negative TemRA cells. The receptor comes from a woman aged 25 to 39 in good health. The V gene is TRBV10-1, the J gene TRBJ2-6; the D is unclear. CDR3 coding DNA: TGCGCCAGCAGTCGTATGTCGATCGCACAAAGTCGGGCCAACGTCCTGACTTTC. Encoded protein: CASSRMSIAQSRANVLTF.